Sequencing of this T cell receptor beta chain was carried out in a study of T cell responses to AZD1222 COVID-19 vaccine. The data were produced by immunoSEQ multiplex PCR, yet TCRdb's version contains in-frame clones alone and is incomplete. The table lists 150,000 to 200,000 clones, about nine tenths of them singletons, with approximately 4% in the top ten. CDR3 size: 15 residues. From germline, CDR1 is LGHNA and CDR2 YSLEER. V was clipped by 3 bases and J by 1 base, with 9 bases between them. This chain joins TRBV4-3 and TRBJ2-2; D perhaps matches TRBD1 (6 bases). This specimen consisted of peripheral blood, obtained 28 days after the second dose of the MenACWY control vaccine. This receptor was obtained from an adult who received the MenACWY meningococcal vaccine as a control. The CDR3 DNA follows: TGCGCCAGCAGCCATGGGGGACAGAACACCGGGGAGCTGTTTTTT. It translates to CASSHGGQNTGELFF.